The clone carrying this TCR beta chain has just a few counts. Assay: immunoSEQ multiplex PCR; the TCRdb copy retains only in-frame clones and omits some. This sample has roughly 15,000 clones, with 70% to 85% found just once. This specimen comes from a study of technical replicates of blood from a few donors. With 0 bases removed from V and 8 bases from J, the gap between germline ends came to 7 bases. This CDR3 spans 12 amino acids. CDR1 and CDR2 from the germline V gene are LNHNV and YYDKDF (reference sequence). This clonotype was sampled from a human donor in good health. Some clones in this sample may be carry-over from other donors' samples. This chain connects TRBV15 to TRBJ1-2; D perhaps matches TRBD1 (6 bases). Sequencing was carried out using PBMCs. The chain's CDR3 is CATSRDTGGYTF. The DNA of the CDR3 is TGTGCCACCAGCAGAGATACAGGGGGCTACACCTTC.